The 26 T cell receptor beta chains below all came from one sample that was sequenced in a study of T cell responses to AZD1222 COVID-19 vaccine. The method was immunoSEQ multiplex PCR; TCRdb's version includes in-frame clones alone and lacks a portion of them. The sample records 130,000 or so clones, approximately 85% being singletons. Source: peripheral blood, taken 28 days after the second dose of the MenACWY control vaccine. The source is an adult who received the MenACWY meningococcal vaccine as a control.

This CDR3 reads CASSLGQLAYEQYF. CDR3 sequence (DNA): TGCGCCAGCAGCTTGGGACAGTTGGCCTACGAGCAGTACTTC. The chain uses TRBV5-1 and TRBJ2-7, with D maybe TRBD1 (5 bases). CDR1 SGHRS and CDR2 YFSETQ come from the germline V gene. V was cut by 0 bases and J by 2 bases, with 9 bases left in between. This CDR3 region has 14 residues. The full variable domain, its missing parts supplied by reference TRBV5-1 and TRBJ2-7, is KAGVTQTPRYLIKTRGQQVTLSCSPISGHRSVSWYQQTPGQGLQFLFEYFSETQRNKGNFPGRFSGRQFSNSRSEMNVSTLELGDSALYLCASSLGQLAYEQYFGPGTRLTVT.

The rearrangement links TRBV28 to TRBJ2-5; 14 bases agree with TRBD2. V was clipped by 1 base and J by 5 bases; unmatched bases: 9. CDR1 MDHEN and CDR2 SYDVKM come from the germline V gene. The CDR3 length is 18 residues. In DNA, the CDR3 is TGTGCCAGCAGTTTATCGGGGACTAGCGGGAGTATTTCGGAGACCCAGTACTTC. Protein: CASSLSGTSGSISETQYF.

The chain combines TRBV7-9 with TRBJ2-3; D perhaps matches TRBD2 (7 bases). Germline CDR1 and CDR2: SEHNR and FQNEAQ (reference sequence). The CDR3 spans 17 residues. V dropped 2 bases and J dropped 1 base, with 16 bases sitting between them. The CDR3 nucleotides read TGTGCCAGCAGCTTAAGGGGGAGGGTCGAACGCACAGATACGCAGTATTTT. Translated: CASSLRGRVERTDTQYF.

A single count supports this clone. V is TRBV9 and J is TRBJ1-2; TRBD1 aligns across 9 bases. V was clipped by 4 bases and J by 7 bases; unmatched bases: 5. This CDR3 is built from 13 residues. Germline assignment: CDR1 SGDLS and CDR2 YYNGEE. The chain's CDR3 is CASSLGQGSGYTF. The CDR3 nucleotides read TGTGCCAGCAGCTTGGGACAGGGTAGTGGCTACACCTTC.

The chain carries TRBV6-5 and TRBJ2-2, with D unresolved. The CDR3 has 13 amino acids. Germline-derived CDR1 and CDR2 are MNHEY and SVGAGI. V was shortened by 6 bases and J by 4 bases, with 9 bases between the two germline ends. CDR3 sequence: CASRTGFTGELFF. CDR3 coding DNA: TGTGCCAGCAGGACTGGATTCACCGGGGAGCTGTTTTTT.

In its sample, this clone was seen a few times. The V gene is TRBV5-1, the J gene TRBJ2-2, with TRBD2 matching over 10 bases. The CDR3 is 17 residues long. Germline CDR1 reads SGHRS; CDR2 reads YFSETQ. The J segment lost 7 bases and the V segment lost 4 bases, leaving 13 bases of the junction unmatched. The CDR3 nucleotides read TGCGCCAGCAGCGACGTGACAGCGGGAGGGCCTGTCGGGGAGCTGTTTTTT. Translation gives CASSDVTAGGPVGELFF. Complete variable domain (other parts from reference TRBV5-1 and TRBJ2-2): KAGVTQTPRYLIKTRGQQVTLSCSPISGHRSVSWYQQTPGQGLQFLFEYFSETQRNKGNFPGRFSGRQFSNSRSEMNVSTLELGDSALYLCASSDVTAGGPVGELFFGEGSRLTVL.

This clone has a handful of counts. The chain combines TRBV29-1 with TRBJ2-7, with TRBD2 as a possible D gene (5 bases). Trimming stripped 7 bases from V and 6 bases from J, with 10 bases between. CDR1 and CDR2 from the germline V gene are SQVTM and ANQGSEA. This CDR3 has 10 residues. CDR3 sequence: CSAGGGEQYF. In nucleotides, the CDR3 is TGCAGCGCTGGAGGTGGCGAGCAGTACTTC.

The CDR3 here is CASSYGGTANYGYTF. Written as DNA, the CDR3 is TGCGCCAGCAGCTACGGCGGGACAGCTAACTATGGCTACACCTTC. V is TRBV5-1 and J is TRBJ1-2, with 7 positions matching TRBD1. This CDR3 has 15 residues. CDR1 SGHRS and CDR2 YFSETQ come from the germline V gene. Trimming cost V 3 bases and J 0 bases; bases outside gene matches: 5. The whole variable domain, filled in from reference TRBV5-1 and TRBJ1-2, reads KAGVTQTPRYLIKTRGQQVTLSCSPISGHRSVSWYQQTPGQGLQFLFEYFSETQRNKGNFPGRFSGRQFSNSRSEMNVSTLELGDSALYLCASSYGGTANYGYTFGSGTRLTVV.

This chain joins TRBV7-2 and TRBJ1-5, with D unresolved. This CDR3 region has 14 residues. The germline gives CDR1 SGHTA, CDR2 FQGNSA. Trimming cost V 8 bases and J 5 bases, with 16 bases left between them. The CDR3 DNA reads TGTGCCAGCTCCTCGTTGCCCGGTCATCAGCCCCAGCATTTT. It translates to CASSSLPGHQPQHF.

The CDR3 reads CASQETQYF. The CDR3 nucleotides are TGCGCCAGTCAAGAGACCCAGTACTTC. The genes are TRBV5-1 and TRBJ2-5; no clear D. The V gene lost 8 bases and the J gene lost 2 bases, with 1 base spanning the gap. This CDR3 has 9 residues. Germline loops: CDR1 SGHRS, CDR2 YFSETQ.

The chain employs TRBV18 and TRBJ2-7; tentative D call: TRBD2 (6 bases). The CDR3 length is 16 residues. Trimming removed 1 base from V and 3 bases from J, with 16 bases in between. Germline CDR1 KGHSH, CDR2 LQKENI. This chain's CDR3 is CASSPLPGLSGYEQYF. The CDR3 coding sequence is TGTGCCAGCTCACCACTCCCGGGACTGTCTGGCTACGAGCAGTACTTC.

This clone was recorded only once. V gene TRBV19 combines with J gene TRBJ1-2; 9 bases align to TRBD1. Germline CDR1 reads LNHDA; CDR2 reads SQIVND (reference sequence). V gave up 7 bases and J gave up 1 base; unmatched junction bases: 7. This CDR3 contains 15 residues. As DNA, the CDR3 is TGTGCCAGTACCTCGGACAGGGGACTTAACTATGGCTACACCTTC. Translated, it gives CASTSDRGLNYGYTF.

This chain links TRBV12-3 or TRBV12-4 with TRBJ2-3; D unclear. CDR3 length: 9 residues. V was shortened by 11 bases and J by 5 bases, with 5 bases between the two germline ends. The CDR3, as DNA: TGTGCCTTGGGAGATACGCAGTATTTT. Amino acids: CALGDTQYF.

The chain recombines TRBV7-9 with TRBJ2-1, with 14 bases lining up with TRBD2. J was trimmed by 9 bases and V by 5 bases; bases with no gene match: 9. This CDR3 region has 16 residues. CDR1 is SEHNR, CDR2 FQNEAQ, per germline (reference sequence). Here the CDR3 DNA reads TGTGCCAGCAGCCCGGGACTAGCGGGAGAGGGCAGTGAGCAGTTCTTC. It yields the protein CASSPGLAGEGSEQFF.

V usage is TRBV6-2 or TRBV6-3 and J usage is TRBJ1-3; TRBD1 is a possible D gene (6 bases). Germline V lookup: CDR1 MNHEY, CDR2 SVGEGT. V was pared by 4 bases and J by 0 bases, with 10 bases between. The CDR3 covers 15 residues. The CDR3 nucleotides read TGTGCCAGCAGTTTTTCGACAGGCTCTGGAAACACCATATATTTT. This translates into CASSFSTGSGNTIYF.

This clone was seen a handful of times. CDR3 residues: CASSYTWGTNTEAFF. CDR3 DNA sequence: TGTGCCAGCAGTTACACTTGGGGGACTAACACTGAAGCTTTCTTT. The chain employs TRBV28 and TRBJ1-1; tentatively, D is TRBD1 (5 bases). Germline CDR1 is MDHEN and CDR2 is SYDVKM. The CDR3 is made up of 15 amino acids. The V gene lost 4 bases and the J gene lost 2 bases, with 14 bases spanning the gap.

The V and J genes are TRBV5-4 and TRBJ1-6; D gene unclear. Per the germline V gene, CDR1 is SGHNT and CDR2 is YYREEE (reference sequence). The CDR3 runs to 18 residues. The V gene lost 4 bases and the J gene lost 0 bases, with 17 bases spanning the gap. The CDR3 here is CASSPNQAGSSYNSPLHF. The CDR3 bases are TGTGCCAGCAGCCCAAACCAAGCGGGGAGCTCCTATAATTCACCCCTCCACTTT.

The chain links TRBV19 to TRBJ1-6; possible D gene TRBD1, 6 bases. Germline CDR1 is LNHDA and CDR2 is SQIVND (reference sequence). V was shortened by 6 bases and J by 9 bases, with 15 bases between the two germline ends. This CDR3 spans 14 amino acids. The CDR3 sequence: CASRPQGNASPLHF. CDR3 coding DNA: TGTGCCAGTAGGCCACAGGGCAATGCTTCACCCCTCCACTTT.

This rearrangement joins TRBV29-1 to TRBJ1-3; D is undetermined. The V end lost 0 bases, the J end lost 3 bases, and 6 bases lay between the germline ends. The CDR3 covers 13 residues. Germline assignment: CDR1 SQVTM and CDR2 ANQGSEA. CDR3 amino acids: CSVEDQFGNTIYF. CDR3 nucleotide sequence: TGCAGCGTTGAAGATCAGTTTGGAAACACCATATATTTT.

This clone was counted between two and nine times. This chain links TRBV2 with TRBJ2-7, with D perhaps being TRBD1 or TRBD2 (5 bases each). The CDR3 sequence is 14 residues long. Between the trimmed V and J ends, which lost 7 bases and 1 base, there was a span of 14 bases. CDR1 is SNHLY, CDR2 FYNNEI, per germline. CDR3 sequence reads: CASKVQGPSYEQYV. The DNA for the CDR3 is TGTGCCAGCAAGGTTCAGGGACCTTCCTACGAGCAGTACGTC.

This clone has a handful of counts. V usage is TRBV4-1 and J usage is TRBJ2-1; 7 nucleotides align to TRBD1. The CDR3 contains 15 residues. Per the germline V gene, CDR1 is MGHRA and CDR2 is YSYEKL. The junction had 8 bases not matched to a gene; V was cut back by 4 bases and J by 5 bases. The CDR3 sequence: CASSRTGTFNNEQFF. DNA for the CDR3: TGCGCCAGCAGCCGGACAGGTACGTTTAACAATGAGCAGTTCTTC.

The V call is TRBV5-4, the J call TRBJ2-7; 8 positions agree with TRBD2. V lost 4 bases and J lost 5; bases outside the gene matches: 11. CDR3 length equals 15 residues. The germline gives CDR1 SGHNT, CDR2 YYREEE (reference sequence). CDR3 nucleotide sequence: TGTGCCAGCAGCCCGGGACTAGACTTGTTCCACGAGCAGTACGTC. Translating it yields CASSPGLDLFHEQYV.

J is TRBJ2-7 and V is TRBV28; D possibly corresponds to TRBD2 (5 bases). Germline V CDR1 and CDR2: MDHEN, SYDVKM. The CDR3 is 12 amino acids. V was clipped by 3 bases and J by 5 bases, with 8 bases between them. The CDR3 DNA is TGTGCCAGCAGTTTGGGAGATCACGAGCAGTACTTC. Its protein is CASSLGDHEQYF.

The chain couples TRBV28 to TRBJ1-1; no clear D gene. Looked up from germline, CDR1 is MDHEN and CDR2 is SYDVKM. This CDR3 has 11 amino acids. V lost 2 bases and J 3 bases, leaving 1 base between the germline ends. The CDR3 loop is CASSLDTEAFF. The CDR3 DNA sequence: TGTGCCAGCAGTTTAGACACTGAAGCTTTCTTT.

The CDR3 bases are TGTGCCAGCAGGAGGGGTGGCAATCAGCCCCAGCATTTT. Amino acids: CASRRGGNQPQHF. The chain uses TRBV6-5 and TRBJ1-5, with D tentatively TRBD1 (5 bases). Germline V CDR1 and CDR2: MNHEY, SVGAGI. The ends were cut back, 6 bases at V and 2 bases at J, with 8 bases in the middle. CDR3 length equals 13 residues.

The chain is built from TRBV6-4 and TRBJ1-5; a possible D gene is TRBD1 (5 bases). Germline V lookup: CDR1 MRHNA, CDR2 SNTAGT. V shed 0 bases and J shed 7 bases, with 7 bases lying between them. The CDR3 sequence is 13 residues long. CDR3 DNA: TGTGCCAGCAGTGACTCGGAGGGGCAGCCCCAGCATTTT. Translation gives CASSDSEGQPQHF.